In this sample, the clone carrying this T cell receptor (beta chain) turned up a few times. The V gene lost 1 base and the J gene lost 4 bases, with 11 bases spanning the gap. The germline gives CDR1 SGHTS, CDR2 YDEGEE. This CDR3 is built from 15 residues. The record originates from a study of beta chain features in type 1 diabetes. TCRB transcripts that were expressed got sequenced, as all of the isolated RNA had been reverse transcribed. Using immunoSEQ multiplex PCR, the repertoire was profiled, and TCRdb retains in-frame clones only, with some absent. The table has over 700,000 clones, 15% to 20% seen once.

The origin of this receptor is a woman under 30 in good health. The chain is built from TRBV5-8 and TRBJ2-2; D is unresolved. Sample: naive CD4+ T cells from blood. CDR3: CASSLPRSFTGELFF. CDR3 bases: TGTGCCAGCAGCTTGCCGCGGAGCTTCACCGGGGAGCTGTTTTTT.